The sequence of this T cell receptor (beta chain) was determined in a study of T-cell memory formation after mild COVID-19. Study outcomes and limitations: Pre-infection memory carried some responding clones, suggesting that cross-reactive memory joined. Day 15 to 85 contracting clones showed balanced CD4/CD8; later expanders leaned CD4+.

MiXCR, run by TCRdb on the 5' RACE reads, gives a single entry per CDR3 protein. The profile covers under 300,000 distinct CDR3 sequences, with roughly 10% appearing a single time and around a fifth taken by the ten largest. This clonotype was observed at least ten times. Its antigen is unknown. V lost 2 bases to trimming and J lost 2 bases, with 14 bases between them. The CDR3 is 15 amino acids. Germline V gene data show CDR1 as SGHRS and CDR2 as YFSETQ. The specimen was PBMCs or a T cell subset sorted from them (not recorded which). This TCR was recovered from a young man who had mild COVID-19 (a few samples of this study predate the infection). Cell type and time point are not known. This chain links TRBV5-1 with TRBJ2-7; no clear D. Here the CDR3 reads CASSFGYPEAYEQYF. The DNA of the CDR3 is TGCGCCAGCAGCTTTGGGTATCCTGAAGCCTACGAGCAGTACTTC.